This T cell receptor (beta chain) was found in a study of T cell repertoires in cytomegalovirus infection. Across the whole study: Recently identified HLA-C-restricted and well-studied HLA-B-restricted CMV epitopes were used. Findings of the study overall: Cumulative public TCR beta family frequency identified CMV carriers with the relevant HLA.

This clonotype occurred a few times. Its matching antigen is unknown. TCRdb re-analysed the reads in MiXCR, keeping a single row per CDR3 protein. This table has under 200,000 distinct CDR3 sequences, about 22% appearing once. The CDR3 has 11 residues. Trimming took off 5 bases at V and 7 bases at J, with 8 bases between the two ends. Germline V gene sequence: CDR1 SGHTA, CDR2 FQGTGA. The source was CD8+ T cells from cultured PBMCs, collected from culture after CMV antigen stimulation. The V and J genes are TRBV7-3 and TRBJ2-5; the D gene is possibly TRBD2 (5 bases). This TCR was recovered from a human donor in good health (CMV status not recorded). Some clones in this sample may be carry-over from other donors' samples. Here the CDR3 DNA reads TGTGCCAGCAGCCGACGGGGGACCCAGTACTTC. It specifies CASSRRGTQYF.